The 21 T cell receptor beta chains below come from one sample, sequenced in a study of blood T cell repertoires in COVID-19. The table came from immunoSEQ multiplex PCR; TCRdb's copy has only in-frame clones and leaves some out. The profile shows under 55,000 clones, 70% to 80% of them singletons. Source material: PBMCs or T cells enriched from blood (not recorded which). The receptors originated from a woman in her forties or fifties with acute COVID-19.

V usage is TRBV5-1 and J usage is TRBJ2-5; D perhaps matches TRBD2 (6 bases). V was pared by 0 bases and J by 4 bases, with 13 bases between. CDR1 is SGHRS and CDR2 is YFSETQ in the germline V gene. The CDR3 has 15 amino acids. Here the CDR3 reads CASSLGRGAGETQYF. For the CDR3, the DNA is TGCGCCAGCAGCTTGGGACGGGGAGCGGGAGAGACCCAGTACTTC.

The gene calls are TRBV28 and TRBJ2-7; D is possibly TRBD1 (6 bases). The CDR3 is made up of 12 amino acids. V was clipped by 10 bases and J by 4 bases, with 14 bases between them. CDR1 is MDHEN and CDR2 is SYDVKM in the germline V gene. This chain's CDR3 is CATMTGYYEQYF. The CDR3 DNA follows: TGTGCCACCATGACAGGCTATTACGAGCAGTACTTC.

The chain carries TRBV30 and TRBJ2-1; 14 bases line up with TRBD2. The germline CDR1 and CDR2 sequences are GTSNPN and SVGIG (reference sequence). The CDR3 loop spans 18 amino acids. The V gene end was trimmed by 0 bases and the J gene end by 4 bases; junction bases not matched to a gene: 8. This chain's CDR3 is CAWSVSGLAGGQYNEQFF. CDR3 DNA: TGTGCCTGGAGTGTAAGTGGACTAGCGGGGGGACAATACAATGAGCAGTTCTTC.

This chain joins TRBV4-1 and TRBJ1-3; D ambiguous. This CDR3 has 15 amino acids. Germline V gene sequence: CDR1 MGHRA, CDR2 YSYEKL. The V gene lost 3 bases and the J gene lost 0 bases, with 9 bases spanning the gap. CDR3 sequence: CASSHPGSSGNTIYF. The CDR3 region has the DNA TGCGCCAGCAGCCATCCAGGTAGCTCTGGAAACACCATATATTTT.

This rearrangement joins TRBV18 to TRBJ1-2; tentatively, D is TRBD1 (6 bases). Germline assignment: CDR1 KGHSH and CDR2 LQKENI. Trimming took off 0 bases at V and 8 bases at J, with 19 bases between the two ends. CDR3 length: 16 amino acids. The CDR3 bases are TGTGCCAGCTCACCACCATCTGTGGCAGGGGTGGGAGGCTACACCTTC. Its translation: CASSPPSVAGVGGYTF. Drawing the rest from reference TRBV18 and TRBJ1-2, the complete variable domain is NAGVMQNPRHLVRRRGQEARLRCSPMKGHSHVYWYRQLPEEGLKFMVYLQKENIIDESGMPKERFSAEFPKEGPSILRIQQVVRGDSAAYFCASSPPSVAGVGGYTFGSGTRLTVV.

The J gene is TRBJ1-5, the V gene TRBV15, with TRBD1 identical over 8 bases. The ends lost 1 base at V and 5 bases at J; junction bases unmatched: 1. The CDR3 sequence is 14 residues long. Germline V gene lookup returns CDR1 LNHNV and CDR2 YYDKDF (reference sequence). CDR3 loop: CATSRGTGHQPQHF. In nucleotides, the CDR3 is TGTGCCACCAGCAGAGGGACAGGGCATCAGCCCCAGCATTTT.

The chain carries TRBV7-9 and TRBJ2-5; D possibly corresponds to TRBD2 (6 bases). CDR1 and CDR2 from the germline V gene are SEHNR and FQNEAQ (reference sequence). This CDR3 is 15 amino acids long. Trimming stripped 5 bases from V and 3 bases from J, with 16 bases between. The CDR3 region has the DNA TGTGCCAGCAGCCCGCGGGACCGTCGAGAAGAGACCCAGTACTTC. Amino acid sequence: CASSPRDRREETQYF.

The rearrangement joins TRBV28 to TRBJ1-2; 9 bases line up with TRBD1. Germline V gene lookup returns CDR1 MDHEN and CDR2 SYDVKM. The CDR3 length is 15 residues. The V segment lost 4 bases and the J segment 5 bases; nucleotides outside the gene matches: 8. CDR3 amino acids: CASSSQDRGKYGYTF. The CDR3 DNA is TGTGCCAGCAGTTCCCAGGACAGGGGAAAGTATGGCTACACCTTC.

The V and J genes are TRBV3-1 (or the pseudogene TRBV3-2) and TRBJ1-1; D possibly corresponds to TRBD1 (5 bases). Trimming took off 1 base at V and 4 bases at J, with 7 bases between the two ends. Germline V gene data show CDR1 as LGHDT and CDR2 as YNNKEL (reference sequence). The CDR3 sequence is 13 residues long. CDR3 residues: CASSQVRGTEAFF. In DNA form, the CDR3 reads TGTGCCAGCAGCCAAGTTAGGGGCACTGAAGCTTTCTTT.

The rearrangement links TRBV3-1 (or the pseudogene TRBV3-2) to TRBJ2-2, with D unresolved. Germline V lookup: CDR1 LGHDT, CDR2 YNNKEL (reference sequence). The ends were cut back, 0 bases at V and 0 bases at J, with 2 bases in the middle. This CDR3 contains 14 residues. In DNA, the CDR3 is TGTGCCAGCAGCCAAGATACGAACACCGGGGAGCTGTTTTTT. Translating gives CASSQDTNTGELFF.

For the CDR3, the DNA is TGTGCCAGTCACCCGGGCGGAGGGTATCAGCCCCAGCATTTT. This translates into CASHPGGGYQPQHF. This rearrangement joins TRBV19 to TRBJ1-5; D unresolved. The CDR3 runs 14 residues. The germline V gene encodes CDR1 LNHDA and CDR2 SQIVND (reference sequence). Deletions cut 8 bases from V and 5 bases from J, with 16 bases between.

The chain joins TRBV11-2 to TRBJ2-7; 7 positions agree with TRBD1. CDR3 length equals 15 residues. With 3 bases clipped from V and 3 bases from J, the junction kept 8 bases outside the gene matches. The V gene's germline CDR1 is SGHAT and CDR2 FQNNGV. The CDR3 spells CASSLEARGFYEQYF. The CDR3 DNA reads as TGTGCCAGCAGCTTGGAAGCCAGGGGGTTCTACGAGCAGTACTTC.

V is TRBV14 and J is TRBJ2-3; D perhaps matches TRBD1 (6 bases). Trimming cost V 0 bases and J 4 bases, with 17 bases left between them. The CDR3 has 17 amino acids. CDR1 is SGHDN, CDR2 FVKESK, per germline. The CDR3 coding sequence is TGTGCCAGCAGCCAAGAATCCACAGGGAGTTTAGCAGATACGCAGTATTTT. Translated, it gives CASSQESTGSLADTQYF. The full variable domain, completed using reference TRBV14 and TRBJ2-3, is EAGVTQFPSHSVIEKGQTVTLRCDPISGHDNLYWYRRVMGKEIKFLLHFVKESKQDESGMPNNRFLAERTGGTYSTLKVQPAELEDSGVYFCASSQESTGSLADTQYFGPGTRLTVL.

This chain joins TRBV11-2 and TRBJ1-2, with TRBD1 matching over 7 bases. The CDR3 is 15 amino acids. After removal of 1 base from V and 1 base from J, the junction contained 3 bases not matched to a gene. Per the germline V gene, CDR1 is SGHAT and CDR2 is FQNNGV. In DNA, the CDR3 is TGTGCCAGCAGCTTAGCCAGGGGGTTTAACTATGGCTACACCTTC. Protein product: CASSLARGFNYGYTF. The entire variable domain, with the rest obtained from reference TRBV11-2 and TRBJ1-2, is as follows: EAGVAQSPRYKIIEKRQSVAFWCNPISGHATLYWYQQILGQGPKLLIQFQNNGVVDDSQLPKDRFSAERLKGVDSTLKIQPAKLEDSAVYLCASSLARGFNYGYTFGSGTRLTVV.

The CDR3: CASSQDTEAGELQETQYF. As DNA, the CDR3 is TGTGCCAGCAGCCAAGATACGGAGGCGGGGGAGCTCCAAGAGACCCAGTACTTC. The genes are TRBV3-1 (or the pseudogene TRBV3-2) and TRBJ2-5; 7 bases agree with TRBD2. Trimming at V came to 0 bases and at J to 1 base, leaving 11 bases not matched to a gene. Germline lookup yields CDR1 LGHDT and CDR2 YNNKEL (reference sequence). CDR3 size: 18 residues.

The rearrangement joins TRBV4-1 to TRBJ2-7; tentative D call: TRBD2 (7 bases). Germline CDR1 and CDR2: MGHRA and YSYEKL. The CDR3 covers 16 residues. V was trimmed by 1 base and J by 4 bases, leaving 17 bases between them. The CDR3 nucleotides are TGCGCCAGCAGCCAAGTGGGCCGGGGGGCTCGGTACGAGCAGTACTTC. It specifies CASSQVGRGARYEQYF.

CDR3 amino acids: CASRGTGQSYEQYF. The CDR3 nucleotides read TGTGCCAGCAGAGGGACAGGGCAATCCTACGAGCAGTACTTC. The V call is TRBV28, the J call TRBJ2-7, with 9 bases aligning to TRBD1. The CDR3 spans 14 residues. The ends lost 6 bases at V and 1 base at J; junction bases unmatched: 4. Germline V gene data show CDR1 as MDHEN and CDR2 as SYDVKM. The variable domain in full, completed from reference TRBV28 and TRBJ2-7, reads DVKVTQSSRYLVKRTGEKVFLECVQDMDHENMFWYRQDPGLGLRLIYFSYDVKMKEKGDIPEGYSVSREKKERFSLILESASTNQTSMYLCASRGTGQSYEQYFGPGTRLTVT.

The gene calls are TRBV11-2 and TRBJ1-1; 7 bases map to TRBD1. Germline loops: CDR1 SGHAT, CDR2 FQNNGV. V lost 8 bases and J lost 11; bases outside the gene matches: 14. The CDR3 sequence is 13 residues long. In DNA, the CDR3 is TGTGCCAGCTCCATAGGGGATAGGGGGCATGCTTTCTTT. Protein product: CASSIGDRGHAFF.

The chain recombines TRBV2 with TRBJ2-7; maybe TRBD1 (5 bases). From germline, CDR1 is SNHLY and CDR2 FYNNEI. CDR3 length equals 14 residues. Deletions cut 2 bases from V and 5 bases from J, with 13 bases between. The DNA of the CDR3 is TGTGCCAGCAGTGAACGGCAGGGAAGACACGAGCAGTACTTC. Translating it yields CASSERQGRHEQYF.

The J gene is TRBJ1-4, the V gene TRBV5-4; 7 nucleotides align to TRBD1. In germline, CDR1 is SGHNT, CDR2 YYREEE (reference sequence). V trimming: 4 bases; J trimming: 16 bases; junction bases outside the gene matches: 13. CDR3 length: 13 amino acids. The CDR3 loop reads CASSLDPDREKFF. The DNA of the CDR3 is TGTGCCAGCAGCCTCGACCCCGACAGGGAAAAGTTTTTT.

The chain uses TRBV9 and TRBJ2-3, with a weak D call TRBD1 (6 bases). The CDR3 length is 14 residues. The germline gives CDR1 SGDLS, CDR2 YYNGEE. V was trimmed by 4 bases and J by 5 bases, leaving 14 bases between them. The CDR3: CASSQGFRGDTQYF. CDR3 coding DNA: TGTGCCAGCAGCCAGGGCTTCAGGGGAGATACGCAGTATTTT.